Given below is one TCR beta chain in context. The antigen is undetermined. This sample's time point: healthy volunteer bleed at 2 weeks. Someone pulled total RNA out of unfractionated whole blood. The data belong to a study of human T cells and chemical hapten exposure. Study summary: The variation in per-sample TCR yields arose mainly from small differences in pooled library volumes. Study-wide results and limits: Those TCRs sitting above 1 in 1000 frequency stayed the same with DPC sensitization.

Germline CDR1 reads MNHEY; CDR2 reads SVGEGT. The CDR3 has 14 amino acids. The V end lost 7 bases, the J end lost 3 bases, and 14 bases lay between the germline ends. Attachment of unique molecular identifiers to individual cDNA molecules was performed in the library. Per the study methods: Individual samples carried between 23,224 and 690,600 TCRs, with 80,000 to 100,000 as the median. TCRdb called the RACE reads again in MiXCR, with one record for every CDR3 protein. TCRdb, not the authors, supplied the V and J calls. The table includes 75,000 to 100,000 distinct CDR3 sequences, approximately 10% detected once.

This chain joins TRBV6-2 or TRBV6-3 and TRBJ2-3; D might be TRBD1 (6 bases). This receptor was identified in a female donor in good health. Some clones in this sample may be carry-over from other donors' samples. Specimen: whole blood. CDR3 amino acids: CASKSTGGTDTQYF. As DNA, the CDR3 is TGTGCCAGCAAGTCGACAGGTGGGACAGATACGCAGTATTTT.